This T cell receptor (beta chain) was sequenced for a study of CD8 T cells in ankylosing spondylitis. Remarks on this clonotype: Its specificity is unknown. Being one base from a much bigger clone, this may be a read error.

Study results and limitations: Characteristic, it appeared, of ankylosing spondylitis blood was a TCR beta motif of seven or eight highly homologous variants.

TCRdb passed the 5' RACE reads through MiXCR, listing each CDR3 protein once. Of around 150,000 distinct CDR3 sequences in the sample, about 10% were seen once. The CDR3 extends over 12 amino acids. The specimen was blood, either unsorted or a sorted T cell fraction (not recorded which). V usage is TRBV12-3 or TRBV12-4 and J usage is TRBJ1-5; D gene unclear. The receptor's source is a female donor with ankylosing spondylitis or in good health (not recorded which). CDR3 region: CASSVEGQPHHF. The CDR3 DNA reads TGTGCCAGCAGTGTCGAAGGTCAGCCCCATCATTTT.